The clone carrying this T cell receptor (beta chain) was seen more than once but under ten times. Its antigen is unknown. Unique molecular identifiers were used in preparing the TCRbeta library. Each CDR3 protein gets one entry after TCRdb re-called the PCR reads with MiXCR. The sample has about a million distinct CDR3 sequences; about 26% are singletons. Germline loops: CDR1 SGDLS, CDR2 YYNGEE. The CDR3 has 15 residues. V dropped 0 bases and J dropped 0 bases, with 10 bases sitting between them. The data derive from a study of T-cell reconstitution after alpha-beta-depleted transplantation in children. Study results and limitations: Certain patients had high TCRbeta diversity at day 60, and it came from recipient T cells and thymic progenitors that survived. As was reported, about two months after transplant, alpha-beta T cells came from several hundred expanded graft clones.

The V call is TRBV9, the J call TRBJ2-7, with D unresolved. The source of this sequence is a boy under three years old who had a stem cell transplant for SCID, so the T cells may come from the graft donor. The sequencing here drew on PBMCs, mostly from graft donor cells, taken 360 days after TCRalphabeta/CD19-depleted stem cell transplant. This CDR3 is CASSVGFLSSYEQYF. CDR3 coding DNA: TGTGCCAGCAGCGTAGGCTTCCTTAGCTCCTACGAGCAGTACTTC.